The source of this T cell receptor (beta chain) is a study of blood T cell repertoires in COVID-19 (dated by TCRdb to about 2020). Regarding the study in general: Samples from collaborators originated in the United States, Italy and Spain and spanned both the acute and convalescent phases of COVID-19. The prospective study material was composed of cDNA or gDNA derived from T cells, B-cell-depleted T cells, or PBMCs. Deeply sampled blood TCRbeta repertoires from subjects exposed to, actively infected with, or recovered from COVID-19 were included in the dataset. A freely available public database, intended as a resource for researchers studying the immune response to SARS-CoV-2, is where the repertoires were released. Samples were obtained from the ongoing ImmuneRACE study (first 160 participants) and from about 1,300 subjects provided by 6 global collaborators. Nearly every sample came with metadata listing a de-identified subject ID, COVID-19 status, age in years and sex. Where available, HLA class I and class II types were obtained from metadata supplied by the sample provider rather than from assay-based typing. General findings and caveats noted by the study authors: The quantity of clinical and demographic metadata differed by source and by participant and was supplied without curation.

Worth noting for this clone: Its antigen is still unknown. No base qualities exist here, and no much larger clone lies one base off it.

The collaborating institutions used their own protocols to collect whole blood in K2EDTA tubes. For TCRbeta analysis, collaborators shipped samples in one of three forms: frozen whole blood, isolated PBMCs, or DNA extracted from either of those sample types. CDR1 KGHSH and CDR2 LQKENI are derived from the germline V gene. The trim is 7 bases for V and 8 bases for J, with a gap of 17 bases between the germline ends. The CDR3 spans 14 residues, from the cysteine through the phenylalanine. The only DNA kept is the CDR3, 42 bases in frame from the first base. The immunoSEQ Assay, a bias-controlled multiplex PCR, was used to amplify TCRbeta CDR3 regions from genomic DNA. As for the authors' bioinformatics: Nucleated cell counts per sample were estimated from amplification of reference gene primers within the assay. To quantify the absolute abundance of each unique TCRbeta CDR3 rearrangement, sequence reads were collapsed and filtered. For each sample, productive Simpson clonality was calculated as the square root of Simpson's diversity index over productive rearrangements. TCRdb retrieved this table from immuneACCESS and kept in-frame rearrangements only. Not all clones are present; in checked studies, unresolved V genes account for under half, and no reason is known for the remainder. The DNA was the basis for D and trimming; V, J and clone size are from that table. This sample comprises about 200,000 clones, around 80% of them detected only once. About an eighth of the sample rests with the top ten.

The sequenced sample consisted of peripheral blood. This TCR derives from a woman aged 40 to 50 with acute or convalescent COVID-19. The chain employs TRBV18 and TRBJ1-4; the D segment could be TRBD1, given 6 matching bases. The DNA reads as follows: TGTGCCAGCTGTGCTTCGGACAGTGGGGAAAAACTGTTTTTT. Translation gives CASCASDSGEKLFF. Reference TRBV18 and TRBJ1-4 genes cover what lies past the CDR3, so the full variable domain is NAGVMQNPRHLVRRRGQEARLRCSPMKGHSHVYWYRQLPEEGLKFMVYLQKENIIDESGMPKERFSAEFPKEGPSILRIQQVVRGDSAAYFCASCASDSGEKLFFGSGTQLSVL.